Here is one T cell receptor beta chain with its context. This receptor's antigen is unknown. The input lacks base qualities; no much larger clone sits a single base away. This sample was included in a study of somatic mutations in cytotoxic T cells in rheumatoid arthritis (dated by TCRdb to the late 2010s). Broadly, across the study: Peripheral blood (about 28 ml EDTA) was collected from patients immediately after diagnosis and before any treatment began. A FACSAria II or Sony SH800 was used to flow-sort some V beta antibody-stained T-cell populations at nearly 100% purity, and TCRB sequencing was also done on sorted V beta1+ cells. The study asked whether expanded CD8+ T-cell clones in newly diagnosed, untreated rheumatoid arthritis carry somatic mutations, and used TCRB deep sequencing to characterize clonality. TCRB deep sequencing covered approximately 64 patients with rheumatoid arthritis along with about 20 healthy controls. Patient and control groups had essentially identical median ages.

The paper as a whole reports these results and caveats: Several identical CD8+ TCRB sequences were found in both blood and synovial fluid, and in about an eighth of the 65 patients the largest CD8+ clone exceeded 20% of CD8+ cells. It was unknown which antigens the expanded CD8+ clones targeted, and their absence from virus-specific databases did not exclude viral specificity. In patients, CD8+ clonality rose with age (Spearman r=0.49), which was not the case in healthy controls. Rheumatoid arthritis patients and age-matched healthy controls did not significantly differ in CD8+ T-cell clonality. The slight TRBV07 underrepresentation in patients was not adjusted for multiple comparisons.

Positive magnetic bead selection on an AutoMACS was used to isolate CD4+ and CD8+ cells, with flow cytometry used to check purity. After a first flow cytometry screen using a TCR V beta antibody panel, clonal expansions were characterized through TCRB deep sequencing of sorted CD8+ fractions. Peripheral blood mononuclear cells were isolated by Ficoll-Paque PLUS density gradient separation. DNA was extracted from CD4-enriched, CD8-enriched or PBMC samples with Nucleospin Tissue or Tissue XS kits and quantified with a Qubit 2.0 fluorometer. The immunoSEQ assay was applied to genomic DNA for TCRB CDR3 sequencing. The study's own analysis went as follows. Only a few patient CD8+ clones larger than 1% matched published virus-specific TCRB sequences when compared against them. Nothing other than productive TCRB rearrangements was included in the analyses. Clonality was expressed as a Shannon entropy-based productive clonality index, with each clone defined by a unique TCRB CDR3 sequence. To calculate repertoire overlap between two samples, the template counts of each clone were considered relative to each sample's total templates. V-gene usage from TCRB sequencing and V-gene usage measured by flow cytometry were correlated (Spearman r of 0.61). TCRdb's version of the immuneACCESS table is confined to in-frame rearrangements and falls short of the full clone set. An unresolved V gene accounts for under half of the shortfall where checked; the remainder is of unknown origin. V and J calls plus clone size are reproduced from that table; the DNA served to infer D and trimming. This sample lists around 16,000 clones; around 75% were detected once. The ten largest clones add up to about a sixth of the sample.

The CDR3 has 12 amino acids, counting the end cysteine and phenylalanine. Of the read, only the CDR3 DNA is kept; its 36 bases are in frame from base 1. The V and J ends are trimmed by 1 base and 9 bases, leaving 10 bases between them. CDR1 and CDR2 (GTSNPN, SVGIG) derive from the germline V gene (reference sequence). The source of this sequence is an adult with rheumatoid arthritis. The rearrangement joined TRBV30 to TRBJ1-5; a confident D gene designation cannot be given. Sequencing used CD8+ T cells sorted from blood. The CDR3 has the sequence CAWSGSLGPQHF. The DNA sequence follows: TGTGCCTGGAGTGGGAGTCTAGGGCCCCAGCATTTT.